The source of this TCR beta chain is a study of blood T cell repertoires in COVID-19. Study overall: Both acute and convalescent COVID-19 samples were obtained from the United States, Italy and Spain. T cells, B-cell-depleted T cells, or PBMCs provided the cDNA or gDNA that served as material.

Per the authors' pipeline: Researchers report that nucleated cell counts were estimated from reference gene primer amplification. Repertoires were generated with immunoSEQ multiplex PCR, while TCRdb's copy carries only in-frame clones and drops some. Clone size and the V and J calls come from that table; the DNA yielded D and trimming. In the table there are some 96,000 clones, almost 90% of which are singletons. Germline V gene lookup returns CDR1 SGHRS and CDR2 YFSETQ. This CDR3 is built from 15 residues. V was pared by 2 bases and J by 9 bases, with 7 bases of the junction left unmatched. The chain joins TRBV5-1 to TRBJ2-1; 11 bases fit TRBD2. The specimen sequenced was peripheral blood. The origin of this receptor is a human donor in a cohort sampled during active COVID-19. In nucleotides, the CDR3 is TGCGCCAGCAGCTTCATAGCGGGAGGGCCAGGTGAGCAGTTCTTC. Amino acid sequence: CASSFIAGGPGEQFF.